This entry features one T cell receptor beta chain sequence. Its cognate antigen is unknown. CDR1 and CDR2 from the germline V gene are MDHEN and SYDVKM. This CDR3 spans 16 amino acids. Deletions cut 0 bases from V and 0 bases from J, with 8 bases between. The data stem from a study of beta chain features in type 1 diabetes. Study-wide results and limits: Across all four CD4+ subsets, people with type 1 diabetes showed modestly shorter TCRB CDR3s.

Expressed TCRB transcripts were sequenced, since all the RNA that had been isolated was reverse transcribed. Sequencing used immunoSEQ multiplex PCR; TCRdb keeps in-frame clones, though not all of them. The profile covers a few hundred thousand clones, with about 10% appearing a single time and 0.55% to 0.75% taken by the ten largest. CD4+ naive, central memory, regulatory and stem cell-like memory subsets were isolated by sorting on CD45RO/CCR7/CD25/CD127/CD95/CD27. Input material: central memory CD4+ T cells from blood. This TCR derives from a man in his thirties or forties with type 1 diabetes. V usage is TRBV28 and J usage is TRBJ1-4; perhaps TRBD1 as D (5 bases). The CDR3 bases are TGTGCCAGCAGTTTATGGACAGTTACAACTAATGAAAAACTGTTTTTT. Translation gives CASSLWTVTTNEKLFF.